This TCR beta chain was sequenced during a study of blood T cells in healthy people across ages. The CDR3 has 15 amino acids. Germline loops: CDR1 DFQATT, CDR2 SNEGSKA (reference sequence). Through a sample-barcoded 5' primer and a J-beta primer mix, a second PCR was run for 7 to 11 cycles. TCRdb itself ran the 5' RACE reads through MiXCR, one entry per CDR3 protein. Of about 730,000 distinct CDR3 sequences in the sample, 40% to 45% were seen once. Donor samples were obtained from healthy Caucasian individuals from Russia, aged 6 to 90. For every donor, a draw yielded roughly 9.3 milliliters of peripheral blood. About this clonotype: The target antigen is unknown. Its ends do not fully match the called genes, so a read error is possible.

General study results and limits: With age, beta diversity per million T cells declined roughly linearly, significantly by 30 to 50. Estimates drawn from one million T cells were deemed to understate diversity.

Sequencing used blood. The receptor was derived from an older woman in good health. The chain uses TRBV20-1 and TRBJ2-1; 12 bases match TRBD2. The chain's CDR3 is CSARPSGRVYNGQFF. CDR3 DNA: TGCAGTGCTAGGCCTAGCGGGAGGGTATACAATGGGCAGTTCTTC.